One and the same sample provided the 30 T cell receptor beta chains below, sequenced in a study of graft-versus-host responses after intestinal transplantation. The repertoire was sequenced with immunoSEQ multiplex PCR; TCRdb's copy has only in-frame clones and lacks some. The sample holds 25,000 to 30,000 clones; more than 70% are singletons and the top ten take roughly 3%. Graft tissue was processed to release intraepithelial and lamina propria lymphocytes. The specimen comprised ileum tissue, sampled 98 days after intestinal transplantation. Receptors originate from a human patient who received an intestinal transplant, so some T cells may come from the graft donor.

The CDR3 DNA sequence: TGTGCCTGGAGTGTGTCGGGTATACTGTTTTTT. Residues: CAWSVSGILFF. V gene TRBV30 combines with J gene TRBJ1-4; D unresolved. The CDR3 sequence is 11 residues long. CDR1 is GTSNPN, CDR2 SVGIG, per germline (reference sequence). V gave up 0 bases and J gave up 13 bases, with 9 bases separating them.

CDR3 bases: TGTGCCAGCAGTGACCCAGTTCTACCTAATTCACCCCTCCACTTT. Amino acid sequence: CASSDPVLPNSPLHF. The rearrangement links TRBV25-1 to TRBJ1-6; D not resolved. CDR3 size: 15 residues. V lost 3 bases, J lost 6 bases, and 12 bases lay in between. The germline gives CDR1 MGHDK, CDR2 SYGVNS.

This sequence joins TRBV27 and TRBJ2-2; 9 nucleotides align to TRBD1. The CDR3 sequence is 14 residues long. Germline CDR1 and CDR2: MNHEY and SMNVEV (reference sequence). V was clipped by 4 bases and J by 4 bases; unmatched bases: 1. CDR3 in DNA: TGTGCCAGCAGTTCGGGACAGGGCACCGGGGAGCTGTTTTTT. This encodes CASSSGQGTGELFF.

In this sample, this clone turned up once. The chain couples TRBV6-6 to TRBJ1-1, with a weak D call TRBD1 (5 bases). The germline V gene has CDR1 MNHNY and CDR2 SVGAGI (reference sequence). This CDR3 has 15 amino acids. The V and J ends lost 0 bases and 1 base respectively, with 9 bases between them. CDR3 in DNA: TGTGCCAGCAGTTACTCCCCCGGGGGGAACACTGAAGCTTTCTTT. Translating gives CASSYSPGGNTEAFF.

This sequence joins TRBV11-2 and TRBJ1-6; a weak D match, TRBD1 (5 bases). Trimming pared 1 base from V and 10 bases from J, leaving 11 bases between. Looked up from germline, CDR1 is SGHAT and CDR2 is FQNNGV. The CDR3 runs 14 residues. CDR3: CASSLARDYSPLHF. CDR3 bases: TGTGCCAGCAGCTTAGCCAGGGACTACTCACCCCTCCACTTT.

This chain uses TRBV7-9 with TRBJ2-2; TRBD2 might be the D (6 bases). CDR1 is SEHNR, CDR2 FQNEAQ, per germline (reference sequence). Trimming removed 5 bases at V and 4 bases at J, with 11 bases between. CDR3 length: 14 amino acids. The CDR3 nucleotides are TGTGCCAGCAGCATGGTGGGAGGCACCGGGGAGCTGTTTTTT. Translated, it gives CASSMVGGTGELFF.

This chain uses TRBV7-8 with TRBJ1-5, with D hard to call. The CDR3 spans 15 residues. Germline V lookup: CDR1 SGHVS, CDR2 FQNEAQ. Trimming shortened V by 5 bases and J by 5 bases, and 16 bases separated the two germline ends. The CDR3 bases are TGTGCCAGCAGCCCGTTTTGGGCTTCGGATCAGCCCCAGCATTTT. Translating gives CASSPFWASDQPQHF. Filled out from reference TRBV7-8 and TRBJ1-5, the complete variable domain reads GAGVSQSPRYKVAKRGQDVALRCDPISGHVSLFWYQQALGQGPEFLTYFQNEAQLDKSGLPSDRFFAERPEGSVSTLKIQRTQQEDSAVYLCASSPFWASDQPQHFGDGTRLSIL.

The gene calls are TRBV19 and TRBJ2-5; tentatively, D is TRBD1 (5 bases). The CDR3 extends over 15 amino acids. V lost 6 bases, J lost 2 bases, and 16 bases lay in between. Germline CDR1 is LNHDA and CDR2 is SQIVND (reference sequence). The CDR3 DNA reads as TGTGCCAGTAGCCAGGGCTTTCGTGGGCAAGAGACCCAGTACTTC. Protein sequence: CASSQGFRGQETQYF.

The gene calls are TRBV5-5 and TRBJ1-6, with 10 bases identical to TRBD1. The CDR3 consists of 15 residues. The V segment lost 3 bases and the J segment 7 bases; nucleotides outside the gene matches: 4. Germline CDR1 and CDR2: SGHKS and YYEKEE (reference sequence). The CDR3 sequence: CASSWTGGANSPLHF. The CDR3 nucleotides read TGTGCCAGCAGCTGGACAGGGGGAGCCAATTCACCCCTCCACTTT.

This sequence joins TRBV27 and TRBJ2-3, with TRBD1 matching 7 bases. The CDR3 length is 14 residues. In germline, CDR1 is MNHEY, CDR2 SMNVEV (reference sequence). After removal of 7 bases from V and 1 base from J, the junction contained 5 bases not matched to a gene. CDR3 region: CASKRGRGTDTQYF. The CDR3 nucleotides are TGTGCCAGCAAGAGGGGGCGGGGCACAGATACGCAGTATTTT.

The V gene is TRBV28, the J gene TRBJ2-6; D could derive from TRBD1 or TRBD2 (5 bases each). V shed 1 base and J shed 1 base, with 17 bases lying between them. This CDR3 spans 19 amino acids. Germline V gene lookup returns CDR1 MDHEN and CDR2 SYDVKM. In DNA, the CDR3 is TGTGCCAGCAGTTTATTCGGGGCAGTAGTTCCGTCTGGGGCCAACGTCCTGACTTTC. It specifies CASSLFGAVVPSGANVLTF.

The count of this clone is one. The CDR3 protein is CASSIGLTSGDRDTQYF. CDR3 sequence (DNA): TGTGCCAGTAGTATAGGCCTGACTAGCGGAGATCGAGATACGCAGTATTTT. The rearrangement joins TRBV19 to TRBJ2-3; 9 bases match TRBD2. This CDR3 comprises 17 residues. V shed 1 base and J 5 bases; nucleotides not matched to a gene: 10. The germline gives CDR1 LNHDA, CDR2 SQIVND (reference sequence). The full variable domain, completed using reference TRBV19 and TRBJ2-3, is DGGITQSPKYLFRKEGQNVTLSCEQNLNHDAMYWYRQDPGQGLRLIYYSQIVNDFQKGDIAEGYSVSREKKESFPLTVTSAQKNPTAFYLCASSIGLTSGDRDTQYFGPGTRLTVL.

Judged by abundance, this clone is medium-sized (0.01 to 0.1%). In the same sample, other DNA sequences code for this CDR3. V is TRBV28 and J is TRBJ2-5, with 7 bases matching TRBD1. The CDR3 sequence is 14 residues long. Germline V gene data show CDR1 as MDHEN and CDR2 as SYDVKM. With 5 bases clipped from V and 0 bases from J, the junction kept 3 bases outside the gene matches. CDR3: CASSPGTDQETQYF. As DNA, the CDR3 is TGTGCCAGCAGTCCCGGGACAGACCAAGAGACCCAGTACTTC.

The chain is built from TRBV5-6 and TRBJ1-1; the match to TRBD1 covers 8 bases. Germline V gives CDR1 SGHDT, CDR2 YYEEEE. The CDR3 length is 16 residues. V trimming: 4 bases; J trimming: 1 base; junction bases outside the gene matches: 9. This CDR3 is CASSALRGLENTEAFF. The CDR3 DNA reads as TGTGCCAGCAGCGCACTCAGGGGGCTGGAGAACACTGAAGCTTTCTTT.

The rearrangement uses TRBV4-2 and TRBJ2-1, with 12 bases aligning to TRBD2. Unmatched junction bases numbered 3, after V lost 0 bases and J lost 6 bases. The germline gives CDR1 LGHNA, CDR2 YNFKEQ. The CDR3 totals 16 residues. CDR3 loop: CASSQDLAGGSNEQFF. The CDR3, as DNA: TGTGCCAGCAGCCAAGATCTAGCGGGGGGGAGCAATGAGCAGTTCTTC.

This clone has more than one count but fewer than ten. This chain connects TRBV7-9 to TRBJ2-2; no definite D call. The CDR3 totals 13 residues. Trimming removed 3 bases at V and 2 bases at J, with 4 bases between. Germline CDR1 SEHNR, CDR2 FQNEAQ (reference sequence). The CDR3 region is CASSLGNTGELFF. The CDR3, as DNA: TGTGCCAGCAGCTTGGGAAACACCGGGGAGCTGTTTTTT.

The rearrangement links TRBV11-2 to TRBJ1-2; D is possibly TRBD1 (5 bases). This CDR3 is built from 14 residues. Trimming cost V 5 bases and J 3 bases, with 13 bases left between them. Looked up from germline, CDR1 is SGHAT and CDR2 is FQNNGV. CDR3 nucleotide sequence: TGTGCCAGCAGCCCCGGGGGAAGGGACTATGGCTACACCTTC. Translation gives CASSPGGRDYGYTF.

The chain is built from TRBV29-1 and TRBJ1-1; D is ambiguous. Trimming stripped 4 bases from V and 5 bases from J, with 8 bases between. CDR1 is SQVTM and CDR2 is ANQGSEA in the germline V gene. This CDR3 contains 11 residues. CDR3 in amino acids: CSVGVGTEAFF. The DNA of the CDR3 is TGCAGCGTTGGGGTGGGTACTGAAGCTTTCTTT.

The V call is TRBV28, the J call TRBJ2-2; TRBD2 matches at 9 bases. Germline V lookup: CDR1 MDHEN, CDR2 SYDVKM. J gave up 3 bases and V 6 bases, and 8 bases lay outside the gene matches. CDR3 length: 16 residues. The CDR3 sequence: CASSSGTSLYTGELFF. The CDR3, as DNA: TGTGCCAGCAGCTCCGGGACTAGCCTATACACCGGGGAGCTGTTTTTT.

The chain joins TRBV6-1 to TRBJ2-7; TRBD1 matches 7 bases. Germline V gene sequence: CDR1 MNHNS, CDR2 SASEGT. There are 14 residues in the CDR3. V gave up 3 bases and J gave up 0 bases; unmatched junction bases: 2. CDR3 sequence: CASSDGTASYEQYF. The CDR3 bases are TGTGCCAGCAGTGACGGGACAGCCTCCTACGAGCAGTACTTC.

V usage is TRBV5-1 and J usage is TRBJ2-3, with D possibly being TRBD1 (5 bases). The germline V and J ends were trimmed by 4 bases and 2 bases, with 14 bases remaining between them. The CDR3 sequence is 15 residues long. Germline CDR1 and CDR2: SGHRS and YFSETQ. CDR3 sequence (DNA): TGCGCCAGCAGCGCCGAGTGGGGCCCCACAGATACGCAGTATTTT. It specifies CASSAEWGPTDTQYF.

This chain links TRBV6-4 with TRBJ1-2; D is perhaps TRBD1 (6 bases). The V gene lost 7 bases and the J gene lost 7 bases, with 13 bases spanning the gap. Germline V gene data show CDR1 as MRHNA and CDR2 as SNTAGT. CDR3 length: 12 residues. This chain's CDR3 is CASTRGARGYTF. CDR3 nucleotide sequence: TGTGCCAGCACGCGGGGGGCGCGTGGCTACACCTTC.

J is TRBJ2-2 and V is TRBV28; 8 nucleotides align to TRBD1. Germline CDR1 MDHEN, CDR2 SYDVKM. CDR3 length: 14 amino acids. V lost 6 bases and J lost 4; bases outside the gene matches: 4. CDR3: CASSRQGSTGELFF. In DNA form, the CDR3 reads TGTGCCAGCAGCCGACAGGGGAGCACCGGGGAGCTGTTTTTT.

The chain employs TRBV29-1 and TRBJ2-3; no firm D call. The CDR3 consists of 13 residues. The V end was cut by 6 bases, the J end by 1 base, with 11 bases between. The V gene's germline CDR1 is SQVTM and CDR2 ANQGSEA. The CDR3 DNA reads TGCAGCGTAGGAGTGGGCCGCACAGATACGCAGTATTTT. Amino acid sequence: CSVGVGRTDTQYF.

The chain combines TRBV5-1 with TRBJ1-2; 10 nucleotides match TRBD1. The V segment lost 4 bases and the J segment 7 bases; nucleotides outside the gene matches: 10. The germline gives CDR1 SGHRS, CDR2 YFSETQ. The CDR3 has 15 residues. The CDR3 loop reads CASSPETGGVGGYTF. Here the CDR3 DNA reads TGCGCCAGCAGCCCGGAGACAGGGGGCGTCGGTGGCTACACCTTC.

This chain uses TRBV7-9 with TRBJ2-1; a weak D match, TRBD2 (5 bases). V lost 2 bases and J 0 bases, leaving 17 bases between the germline ends. CDR3 size: 18 residues. The germline V gene has CDR1 SEHNR and CDR2 FQNEAQ (reference sequence). CDR3 residues: CASSLSSWSSRSYNEQFF. The CDR3 DNA sequence: TGTGCCAGCAGCTTAAGTTCATGGTCTAGCCGCTCCTACAATGAGCAGTTCTTC.

This clone was detected only a few times. The chain joins TRBV6-1 to TRBJ2-1; no definite D call. The CDR3 totals 15 residues. Trimming removed 6 bases from V and 1 base from J, with 13 bases in between. The V gene's germline CDR1 is MNHNS and CDR2 SASEGT. This CDR3 reads CASRATPTSYNEQFF. CDR3 nucleotides: TGTGCCAGCAGGGCAACTCCTACGTCCTACAATGAGCAGTTCTTC.

The V and J genes are TRBV7-9 and TRBJ1-1; no clear D gene. The CDR3 covers 14 residues. From germline, CDR1 is SEHNR and CDR2 FQNEAQ (reference sequence). V dropped 4 bases and J dropped 7 bases, with 16 bases sitting between them. The CDR3: CASSSNSGPYEAFF. In DNA form, the CDR3 reads TGTGCCAGCAGCTCCAACTCCGGGCCCTATGAAGCTTTCTTT.

The chain combines TRBV13 with TRBJ2-3; 9 nucleotides line up with TRBD2. V shed 5 bases, J shed 2 bases, and the junction held 14 bases outside the gene matches. This CDR3 has 18 amino acids. CDR1 is PRHDT and CDR2 is FYEKMQ in the germline V gene (reference sequence). CDR3: CASSPGTSITFPTDTQYF. The CDR3 DNA follows: TGTGCCAGCAGCCCCGGGACTAGCATAACTTTTCCCACAGATACGCAGTATTTT.

The rearrangement links TRBV7-2 to TRBJ2-1, with 7 positions matching TRBD2. V dropped 3 bases and J dropped 2; count of bases not matched to a gene: 10. Germline values: CDR1 SGHTA, CDR2 FQGNSA. The CDR3 length is 17 residues. The DNA for the CDR3 is TGTGCCAGCAGCTTGATGGGGGGGGGTACCCCCTACAATGAGCAGTTCTTC. Encoded protein: CASSLMGGGTPYNEQFF.